This T cell receptor beta chain was captured by sequencing in a study of blood T cell repertoires in COVID-19. Study-wide background: Material from acute and convalescent COVID-19 was sourced from the United States, Italy and Spain.

In Seattle, patients joined the study during active infection and were tracked longitudinally. The germline V and J ends were trimmed by 1 base and 4 bases, with 13 bases remaining between them. CDR3 length equals 15 residues. The germline V gene has CDR1 SEHNR and CDR2 FQNEAQ (reference sequence). The table came from immunoSEQ multiplex PCR; TCRdb's copy has only in-frame clones and leaves some out. The repertoire has 270,000 or so clones, 90% of them found once; the top ten carry approximately 2.1%. The chain carries TRBV7-9 and TRBJ1-2; possibly TRBD1 for D (6 bases). The sequence was obtained from a woman aged 60-75 years with COVID-19, enrolled during active disease. Sequenced input: peripheral blood. Here the CDR3 reads CASSLGTVQAYGYTF. DNA of the CDR3: TGTGCCAGCAGCTTAGGGACAGTCCAGGCCTATGGCTACACCTTC.